The 13 T cell receptor beta chains below all came from one sample that was sequenced in a study of cytomegalovirus exposure and HLA in healthy donors. Repertoires were generated with immunoSEQ multiplex PCR, while TCRdb's copy carries only in-frame clones and drops some. The sample holds 100,000 to 150,000 clones, 90% to 95% seen once. Specimen: PBMCs. The receptor set was obtained from a woman between 18 and 29 years old in good health and CMV-seronegative.

J is TRBJ2-5 and V is TRBV28; D unresolved. The length of the CDR3 is 15 residues. V shed 6 bases and J shed 3 bases, with 17 bases lying between them. Looked up from germline, CDR1 is MDHEN and CDR2 is SYDVKM. The CDR3 loop is CASSSPKELEETQYF. The CDR3 DNA reads as TGTGCCAGCAGCTCCCCCAAGGAGCTAGAAGAGACCCAGTACTTC.

The rearrangement joins TRBV5-5 to TRBJ2-7; D is unresolved. Looked up from germline, CDR1 is SGHKS and CDR2 is YYEKEE (reference sequence). Trimming left V 0 bases short and J 0 bases short, with 4 bases between. This CDR3 has 13 residues. CDR3 in DNA: TGTGCCAGCAGCTTGGCTCCCTCCTACGAGCAGTACTTC. Protein sequence: CASSLAPSYEQYF.

The CDR3 spells CASIKAQGSTDTQYF. The DNA of the CDR3 is TGTGCCAGCATCAAAGCACAGGGGAGCACAGATACGCAGTATTTT. The V gene is TRBV6-1, the J gene TRBJ2-3, with 7 positions matching TRBD1. Trimming removed 7 bases from V and 0 bases from J; junction bases left unmatched: 7. The CDR3 is 15 amino acids. Germline CDR1 is MNHNS and CDR2 is SASEGT.

V usage is TRBV5-4 and J usage is TRBJ2-5; TRBD2 might be the D (6 bases). Germline V lookup: CDR1 SGHNT, CDR2 YYREEE (reference sequence). This CDR3 is built from 13 residues. The V and J ends lost 2 bases and 5 bases respectively, with 10 bases between them. The CDR3 DNA follows: TGTGCCAGCAGCTTCGGAGGGTTGGAGACCCAGTACTTC. It encodes CASSFGGLETQYF.

The J gene is TRBJ1-3, the V gene TRBV9; 10 nucleotides align to TRBD1. In germline, CDR1 is SGDLS, CDR2 YYNGEE. V lost 0 bases to trimming and J lost 8 bases; unmatched junction nucleotides: 5. This CDR3 is 15 amino acids long. The CDR3 DNA reads TGTGCCAGCAGCGTAGAGGGACAGGGGTCGGACACCATATATTTT. The encoded protein is CASSVEGQGSDTIYF.

This chain uses TRBV7-2 with TRBJ1-6, with 7 bases aligning to TRBD1. V shed 3 bases and J 6 bases; nucleotides not matched to a gene: 5. The CDR3 runs 15 residues. The germline CDR1 and CDR2 sequences are SGHTA and FQGNSA. The CDR3 DNA reads TGTGCCAGCAGCTTGTTGACAGGGCTTAATTCACCCCTCCACTTT. Translated: CASSLLTGLNSPLHF.

The J gene is TRBJ2-1, the V gene TRBV7-2; D remains ambiguous. Trimming removed 5 bases at V and 2 bases at J, with 16 bases between. The CDR3 has 16 amino acids. Germline CDR1 SGHTA, CDR2 FQGNSA. The DNA of the CDR3 is TGTGCCAGCAGCCCCCACCTTGTGGGCGCCTACAATGAGCAGTTCTTC. It translates to CASSPHLVGAYNEQFF.

The chain joins TRBV29-1 to TRBJ1-2, with TRBD1 matching over 9 bases. CDR1 and CDR2 from the germline V gene are SQVTM and ANQGSEA. Losses at the gene ends were 5 bases for V and 1 base for J; bases not matched to a gene: 5. This CDR3 has 14 amino acids. CDR3 DNA: TGCAGCGTTATCGGACAGGGGTATAACTATGGCTACACCTTC. Translation: CSVIGQGYNYGYTF.

The CDR3 region has the DNA TGTGCCAGCGGGACAGGGGATTGGCAGCCCCAGCATTTT. Encoded protein: CASGTGDWQPQHF. This sequence joins TRBV9 and TRBJ1-5; 10 bases fit TRBD1. Germline CDR1 reads SGDLS; CDR2 reads YYNGEE. J lost 7 bases, V lost 7 bases, and 5 bases had no gene match. CDR3 length: 13 amino acids. The variable domain in full, with the rest retrieved from reference TRBV9 and TRBJ1-5, is DSGVTQTPKHLITATGQRVTLRCSPRSGDLSVYWYQQSLDQGLQFLIQYYNGEERAKGNILERFSAQQFPDLHSELNLSSLELGDSALYFCASGTGDWQPQHFGDGTRLSIL.

The rearrangement joins TRBV10-3 to TRBJ1-4; TRBD1 might be the D (6 bases). Germline V gene sequence: CDR1 ENHRY, CDR2 SYGVKD. V lost 4 bases, J lost 8 bases, and 17 bases lay in between. The CDR3 contains 15 residues. In DNA, the CDR3 is TGTGCCATCAGTGTGACCGGGACAAGAGGAGAAAAACTGTTTTTT. Translation: CAISVTGTRGEKLFF.

The chain combines TRBV5-1 with TRBJ2-3; D perhaps matches TRBD1 (5 bases). Trimming stripped 3 bases from V and 2 bases from J, with 13 bases between. The CDR3 runs to 15 residues. From germline, CDR1 is SGHRS and CDR2 YFSETQ. For the CDR3, the DNA is TGCGCCAGCAGCTGGCAGGGTAGAGACACAGATACGCAGTATTTT. Residues: CASSWQGRDTDTQYF.

This chain connects TRBV13 to TRBJ1-2; D perhaps matches TRBD1 (6 bases). Germline values: CDR1 PRHDT, CDR2 FYEKMQ (reference sequence). V lost 5 bases, J lost 6 bases, and 25 bases lay in between. This CDR3 contains 17 residues. CDR3 amino acids: CASSAGQTPEGYNGYTF. The CDR3 DNA sequence: TGTGCCAGCAGCGCCGGACAGACCCCAGAGGGCTATAATGGCTACACCTTC.

This chain uses TRBV14 with TRBJ1-3; no definite D call. CDR1 is SGHDN, CDR2 FVKESK, per germline. The V end was cut by 1 base, the J end by 8 bases, with 3 bases between. CDR3 length: 11 amino acids. The CDR3 protein is CASSQADTIYF. For the CDR3, the DNA is TGTGCCAGCAGCCAAGCTGACACCATATATTTT.